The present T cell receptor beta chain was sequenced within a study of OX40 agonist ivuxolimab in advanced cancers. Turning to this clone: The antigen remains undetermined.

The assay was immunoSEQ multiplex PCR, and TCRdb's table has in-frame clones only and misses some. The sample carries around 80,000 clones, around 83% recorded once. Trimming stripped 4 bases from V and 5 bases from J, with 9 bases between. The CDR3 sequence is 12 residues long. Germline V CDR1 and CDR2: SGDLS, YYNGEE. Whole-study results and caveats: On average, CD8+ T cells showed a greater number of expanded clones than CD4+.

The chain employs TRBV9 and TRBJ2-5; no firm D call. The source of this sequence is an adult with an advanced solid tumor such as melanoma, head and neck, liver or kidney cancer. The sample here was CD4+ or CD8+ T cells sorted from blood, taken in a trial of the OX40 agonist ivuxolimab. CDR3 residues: CASSKATETQYF. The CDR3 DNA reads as TGTGCCAGCAGCAAGGCAACGGAGACCCAGTACTTC.